This entry lists 5 T cell receptor beta chains sequenced from one sample in a study of shared clonotypes between healthy human individuals. Profiled with immunoSEQ multiplex PCR; TCRdb holds only in-frame clones, not every one. The data hold about 1.1 million clones, with 75% to 85% observed a single time. Sequenced material: memory CD4+ T cells from PBMCs. As for subset: CD45RA-negative fraction. The receptor source for this set is a man between 18 and 29 years old in good health. Some clones in this sample may be carry-over from other donors' samples.

The chain joins TRBV5-6 to TRBJ1-1; D ambiguous. The CDR3 is made up of 14 amino acids. Trimming shortened V by 4 bases and J by 8 bases, and 18 bases separated the two germline ends. Germline V gene sequence: CDR1 SGHDT, CDR2 YYEEEE. In DNA form, the CDR3 reads TGTGCCAGCAGCCCGGCCATTGAACTTCACGAAGCTTTCTTT. The encoded protein is CASSPAIELHEAFF.

This clone has only one observation. V and J are TRBV5-4 and TRBJ2-2; unclear D gene. This CDR3 has 16 amino acids. From germline, CDR1 is SGHNT and CDR2 YYREEE (reference sequence). V was clipped by 0 bases and J by 5 bases, with 14 bases between them. This CDR3 reads CASSLGRVVLTGELFF. The DNA of the CDR3 is TGTGCCAGCAGCTTGGGAAGGGTTGTGTTGACCGGGGAGCTGTTTTTT.

J is TRBJ1-2 and V is TRBV4-3, with a tentative D call TRBD1 (6 bases). Germline CDR1 is LGHNA and CDR2 is YSLEER. Trimming stripped 3 bases from V and 2 bases from J, with 16 bases between. There are 16 residues in the CDR3. The CDR3 protein is CASSHRSRGRNYGYTF. The CDR3 nucleotides are TGCGCCAGCAGCCATAGATCCAGGGGAAGAAACTATGGCTACACCTTC.

With regard to this clone: The same CDR3 also results from other DNA sequences found in this sample. The chain is built from TRBV7-9 and TRBJ2-3; TRBD1 agrees at 7 bases. Trimming removed 4 bases from V and 0 bases from J; junction bases left unmatched: 7. The V gene's germline CDR1 is SEHNR and CDR2 FQNEAQ (reference sequence). CDR3 length: 16 amino acids. CDR3: CASSSRRDSSTDTQYF. The CDR3 DNA reads as TGTGCCAGCAGCTCCCGCCGGGACAGCAGCACAGATACGCAGTATTTT.

The chain joins TRBV19 to TRBJ1-5; 8 positions match TRBD1. This CDR3 has 17 residues. The germline V gene has CDR1 LNHDA and CDR2 SQIVND (reference sequence). Germline trimming cut 4 bases from V and 2 bases from J; bases unmatched to any gene: 10. In nucleotides, the CDR3 is TGTGCCAGTAGTACTCTTCCAGGACAGGGAGGCAATCAGCCCCAGCATTTT. It specifies CASSTLPGQGGNQPQHF. Filled out from reference TRBV19 and TRBJ1-5, the complete variable domain reads DGGITQSPKYLFRKEGQNVTLSCEQNLNHDAMYWYRQDPGQGLRLIYYSQIVNDFQKGDIAEGYSVSREKKESFPLTVTSAQKNPTAFYLCASSTLPGQGGNQPQHFGDGTRLSIL.